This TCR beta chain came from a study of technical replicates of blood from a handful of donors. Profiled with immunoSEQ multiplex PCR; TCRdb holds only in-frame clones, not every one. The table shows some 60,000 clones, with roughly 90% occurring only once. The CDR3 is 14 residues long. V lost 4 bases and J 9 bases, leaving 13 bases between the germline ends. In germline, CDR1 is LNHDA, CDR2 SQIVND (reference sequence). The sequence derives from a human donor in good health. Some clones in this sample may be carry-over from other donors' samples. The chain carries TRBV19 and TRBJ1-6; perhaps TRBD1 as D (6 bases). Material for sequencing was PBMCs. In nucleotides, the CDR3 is TGTGCCAGTAGTAGCACAGGGTTCGGTTCACCCCTCCACTTT. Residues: CASSSTGFGSPLHF. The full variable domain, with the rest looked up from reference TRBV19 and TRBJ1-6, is DGGITQSPKYLFRKEGQNVTLSCEQNLNHDAMYWYRQDPGQGLRLIYYSQIVNDFQKGDIAEGYSVSREKKESFPLTVTSAQKNPTAFYLCASSSTGFGSPLHFGNGTRLTVT.